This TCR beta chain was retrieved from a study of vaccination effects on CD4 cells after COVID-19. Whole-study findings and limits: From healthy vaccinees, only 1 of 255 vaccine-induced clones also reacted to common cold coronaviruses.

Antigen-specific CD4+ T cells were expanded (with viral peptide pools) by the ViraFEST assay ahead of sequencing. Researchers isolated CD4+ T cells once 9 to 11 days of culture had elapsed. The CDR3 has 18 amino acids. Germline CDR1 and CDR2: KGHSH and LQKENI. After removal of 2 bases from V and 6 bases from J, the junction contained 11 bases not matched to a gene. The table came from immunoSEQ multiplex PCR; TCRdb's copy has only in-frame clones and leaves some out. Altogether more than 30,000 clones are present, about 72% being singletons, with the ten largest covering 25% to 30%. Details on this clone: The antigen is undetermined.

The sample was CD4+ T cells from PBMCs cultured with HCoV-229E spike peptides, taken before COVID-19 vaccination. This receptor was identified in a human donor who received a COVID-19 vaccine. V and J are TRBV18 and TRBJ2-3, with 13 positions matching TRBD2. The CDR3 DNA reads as TGTGCCAGCTCACCAAGTCGACTAGCGGGAGGCGTAGGTGATACGCAGTATTTT. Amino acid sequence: CASSPSRLAGGVGDTQYF.